The present T cell receptor (beta chain) was sequenced within a study of blood T cell repertoires in COVID-19. This clone was observed a single time. Method: immunoSEQ multiplex PCR; TCRdb's copy keeps in-frame clones and lacks some. The sample has roughly 100,000 clones, 85% seen once. The CDR3 sequence is 17 residues long. Germline V gives CDR1 SGHNT, CDR2 YENEEA. V dropped 2 bases and J dropped 0 bases, with 14 bases sitting between them. The chain joins TRBV11-3 to TRBJ1-3, with a weak D call TRBD1 (6 bases). This clonotype originated in a woman aged 70-85 years with active or convalescent COVID-19. The specimen was peripheral blood. This CDR3 is CASSLLRDTRSGNTIYF. CDR3 nucleotide sequence: TGTGCCAGCAGCTTATTACGGGACACGCGCTCTGGAAACACCATATATTTT.